This T cell receptor (beta chain) stems from a study of regulatory T cells in long-lasting Graves disease. This clonotype was seen repeatedly, ten times or more. CDR3 length equals 14 residues. V shed 5 bases and J shed 4 bases, with 12 bases lying between them. CDR1 is KGHSH, CDR2 LQKENI, per germline. Indicated time point: newly diagnosed GD, antithyroid drugs for less than 3 months. The authors made the TCR library using RNA they extracted from PBMCs. The diagnosis of Graves' disease used American Thyroid Association guidelines. Library construction for TCR beta used iRepertoire HTBI primers and Arm-PCR of CDR3 regions. TCRdb reprocessed the multiplex PCR reads via MiXCR and lists one record per CDR3 protein. The sample holds a few hundred thousand distinct CDR3 sequences, roughly a fifth seen once. The same specimen was also included in a second study, on T cells in Graves' hyperthyroidism and ophthalmopathy. From that second work: First-round RT-PCR targeting the TCR CDR3 was performed with the HTBI primer set.

The source of this sequence is a woman younger than 45 with Graves disease. V usage is TRBV18 and J usage is TRBJ1-5; a weak D match, TRBD1 (6 bases). The sample here was peripheral blood mononuclear cells (PBMCs), taken at new diagnosis, from a patient treated with antithyroid drugs. CDR3 protein: CASSTGSGNQPQHF. Here the CDR3 DNA reads TGTGCCAGCTCAACAGGGTCTGGAAATCAGCCCCAGCATTTT.